The 18 T cell receptor beta chains below all came from one sample that was sequenced in a study of CD8 T cells in Susac syndrome. Random hexamers were used to reverse transcribe the RNA input (roughly 0.5 to 1 ug). TCRdb used MiXCR to reprocess the immunoSEQ multiplex PCR reads, holding one entry per CDR3 protein. The sample gives tens of thousands of distinct CDR3 sequences, 85% to 95% of which show up once; about 0.28% is in the top ten. The specimen sequenced was CD8+ T cells from PBMCs. The receptors here all came from a human donor in good health.

This clonotype was counted once. V is TRBV15 and J is TRBJ2-5; 10 bases align to TRBD2. V was clipped by 7 bases and J by 10 bases; unmatched bases: 9. This CDR3 is built from 13 residues. Looked up from germline, CDR1 is LNHNV and CDR2 is YYDKDF (reference sequence). CDR3 sequence reads: CATMLAGELDQYF. Written as DNA, the CDR3 is TGTGCCACCATGCTAGCGGGAGAGTTGGACCAGTACTTC.

The chain combines TRBV5-1 with TRBJ2-7, with D possibly matching TRBD2 (5 bases). V dropped 0 bases and J dropped 0 bases, with 7 bases sitting between them. The CDR3 spans 14 residues. Germline V gene lookup returns CDR1 SGHRS and CDR2 YFSETQ. CDR3 loop: CASSLDEGSYEQYF. As DNA, the CDR3 is TGCGCCAGCAGCTTGGATGAGGGCTCCTACGAGCAGTACTTC. The entire variable domain, with the rest obtained from reference TRBV5-1 and TRBJ2-7, is as follows: KAGVTQTPRYLIKTRGQQVTLSCSPISGHRSVSWYQQTPGQGLQFLFEYFSETQRNKGNFPGRFSGRQFSNSRSEMNVSTLELGDSALYLCASSLDEGSYEQYFGPGTRLTVT.

The V and J genes are TRBV5-6 and TRBJ2-1, with 11 nucleotides matching TRBD2. The germline gives CDR1 SGHDT, CDR2 YYEEEE. Losses at the gene ends were 4 bases for V and 6 bases for J; bases not matched to a gene: 6. The CDR3 sequence is 15 residues long. The DNA for the CDR3 is TGTGCCAGCAGCCCGACTAGCGGGACGGCCAATGAGCAGTTCTTC. The encoded protein is CASSPTSGTANEQFF.

J is TRBJ1-1 and V is TRBV3-1; no clear D. CDR3 size: 13 residues. Trimming removed 0 bases from V and 4 bases from J, with 6 bases in between. CDR1 is LGHDT, CDR2 YNNKEL, per germline (reference sequence). The CDR3 loop reads CASSQDGVTEAFF. CDR3 in DNA: TGTGCCAGCAGCCAAGATGGGGTCACTGAAGCTTTCTTT.

The chain uses TRBV11-2 and TRBJ2-5; maybe TRBD1 (7 bases). The CDR3 covers 17 residues. The V and J ends lost 6 bases and 0 bases respectively, with 20 bases between them. The germline CDR1 and CDR2 sequences are SGHAT and FQNNGV. The CDR3 spells CASSLTGAGGYQETQYF. CDR3 coding DNA: TGTGCCAGCAGTTTAACGGGGGCAGGGGGATACCAAGAGACCCAGTACTTC.

J is TRBJ2-7 and V is TRBV2, with D perhaps matching TRBD1 (6 bases). This CDR3 comprises 10 residues. Germline assignment: CDR1 SNHLY and CDR2 FYNNEI. V lost 6 bases and J 8 bases, leaving 8 bases between the germline ends. The CDR3 region is CASRGAQQYF. CDR3 DNA sequence: TGTGCCAGCAGGGGGGCGCAGCAGTACTTC.

Here the CDR3 DNA reads TGTGCCAGCAGCCAAGAAGCAGGGAGTCTTGGCTACACCTTC. Protein product: CASSQEAGSLGYTF. V gene TRBV14 combines with J gene TRBJ1-2, with a weak D call TRBD1 (5 bases). The ends were cut back, 0 bases at V and 7 bases at J, with 12 bases in the middle. Per the germline V gene, CDR1 is SGHDN and CDR2 is FVKESK. CDR3 size: 14 residues.

V is TRBV9 and J is TRBJ2-1; 8 nucleotides line up with TRBD2. Unmatched junction bases numbered 10, after V lost 7 bases and J lost 4 bases. Germline CDR1 SGDLS, CDR2 YYNGEE. This CDR3 has 15 amino acids. CDR3 nucleotide sequence: TGTGCCAGCGCTGACCCGGGGGGGCGATACAATGAGCAGTTCTTC. The encoded protein is CASADPGGRYNEQFF.

This chain joins TRBV9 and TRBJ2-1; D might be TRBD2 (6 bases). Germline values: CDR1 SGDLS, CDR2 YYNGEE. The CDR3 loop spans 18 amino acids. The V gene lost 1 base and the J gene lost 0 bases, with 17 bases spanning the gap. In DNA form, the CDR3 reads TGTGCCAGCAGCGTACCGTTCGATAGCGGTCTCTCCTACAATGAGCAGTTCTTC. Its protein is CASSVPFDSGLSYNEQFF. The full variable domain, completed using reference TRBV9 and TRBJ2-1, is DSGVTQTPKHLITATGQRVTLRCSPRSGDLSVYWYQQSLDQGLQFLIQYYNGEERAKGNILERFSAQQFPDLHSELNLSSLELGDSALYFCASSVPFDSGLSYNEQFFGPGTRLTVL.

The chain joins TRBV28 to TRBJ2-6, with a possible D match to TRBD1 (5 bases). Germline V gives CDR1 MDHEN, CDR2 SYDVKM. Trimming took 1 base from V and 3 from J, leaving 10 bases between them. The CDR3 is made up of 16 amino acids. The CDR3 bases are TGTGCCAGCAGTTTATCACCTCAGGGTGGGGCCAACGTCCTGACTTTC. Translating gives CASSLSPQGGANVLTF.

This clonotype showed up just once. The V call is TRBV7-2, the J call TRBJ2-3; D not resolved. This CDR3 spans 13 amino acids. Deletions cut 4 bases from V and 4 bases from J, with 9 bases between. Germline assignment: CDR1 SGHTA and CDR2 FQGNSA. The CDR3 loop is CASSSDSPDTQYF. The CDR3 region has the DNA TGTGCCAGCAGCTCCGATAGCCCAGATACGCAGTATTTT.

The gene calls are TRBV19 and TRBJ2-1, with D perhaps TRBD2 (5 bases). Trimming removed 6 bases at V and 0 bases at J, with 12 bases between. Germline assignment: CDR1 LNHDA and CDR2 SQIVND (reference sequence). The CDR3 is 15 residues long. The CDR3 DNA reads TGTGCCAGTAGACCGGACTTGAGCTCCTACAATGAGCAGTTCTTC. This gives the protein CASRPDLSSYNEQFF.

The chain is built from TRBV9 and TRBJ2-2, with 12 bases that match TRBD2. The CDR3 has 16 amino acids. V shed 4 bases, J shed 4 bases, and the junction held 5 bases outside the gene matches. Germline CDR1 reads SGDLS; CDR2 reads YYNGEE. The CDR3 loop is CASSPGLAGPTGELFF. Written as DNA, the CDR3 is TGTGCCAGCAGCCCCGGACTAGCGGGACCCACCGGGGAGCTGTTTTTT.

This clonotype was seen a single time. The V gene is TRBV7-8, the J gene TRBJ2-4; tentative D call: TRBD2 (7 bases). The CDR3 spans 16 residues. V lost 2 bases, J lost 1 base, and 12 bases lay in between. Germline V gene lookup returns CDR1 SGHVS and CDR2 FQNEAQ. The CDR3 sequence is CASSLPGEGAKNIQYF. CDR3 nucleotide sequence: TGTGCCAGCAGCTTACCAGGGGAGGGGGCCAAAAACATTCAGTACTTC. The whole variable domain, remainder taken from reference TRBV7-8 and TRBJ2-4, is GAGVSQSPRYKVAKRGQDVALRCDPISGHVSLFWYQQALGQGPEFLTYFQNEAQLDKSGLPSDRFFAERPEGSVSTLKIQRTQQEDSAVYLCASSLPGEGAKNIQYFGAGTRLSVL.

The count of this clonotype is one. The V call is TRBV7-9, the J call TRBJ2-7, with 11 bases identical to TRBD1. V lost 0 bases and J lost 3; bases outside the gene matches: 4. This CDR3 contains 16 residues. Germline V CDR1 and CDR2: SEHNR, FQNEAQ (reference sequence). Here the CDR3 DNA reads TGTGCCAGCAGCTTAGCCAGGGGGACAGGGGGCTACGAGCAGTACGTC. Protein: CASSLARGTGGYEQYV.

This clonotype was recorded only once. The chain recombines TRBV15 with TRBJ2-1; D may be TRBD1 or TRBD2 (5 bases each). This CDR3 is built from 15 residues. V lost 9 bases, J lost 2 bases, and 17 bases lay in between. Germline V gives CDR1 LNHNV, CDR2 YYDKDF (reference sequence). In DNA, the CDR3 is TGTGCCACTGGGGCTAGCAATTCGCCCTACAATGAGCAGTTCTTC. Translating it yields CATGASNSPYNEQFF.

The chain recombines TRBV6-5 with TRBJ2-7; 11 bases match TRBD1. The CDR3 extends over 14 amino acids. Looked up from germline, CDR1 is MNHEY and CDR2 is SVGAGI. Trimming took 5 bases from V and 6 from J; bases not matched to a gene: 6. This CDR3 reads CASSTPDRGREQYF. Here the CDR3 DNA reads TGTGCCAGCAGTACCCCGGACAGGGGGCGCGAGCAGTACTTC.

This rearrangement joins TRBV19 to TRBJ1-1, with D unresolved. The CDR3 has 13 amino acids. Germline V gives CDR1 LNHDA, CDR2 SQIVND (reference sequence). Trimming cost V 1 base and J 6 bases, with 9 bases left between them. The CDR3: CASSIVEGSEAFF. The CDR3 DNA follows: TGTGCCAGTAGTATAGTCGAAGGCTCTGAAGCTTTCTTT.